A single TCR beta chain is shown here with its context. No antigen is known for it. The germline CDR1 and CDR2 sequences are MDHEN and SYDVKM. Trimming pared 6 bases from V and 4 bases from J, leaving 12 bases between. The CDR3 contains 14 residues. TCRdb's table, derived via immunoSEQ multiplex PCR, lists solely in-frame clones and lacks some. This sample carries around 1.1 million clones, approximately 77% of them seen once, and the ten largest clones take 0.7% to 0.95%. These data come from a study of shared clonotypes between healthy human individuals. At the level of the study: CD4 naive and memory got three plates each, CD8 naive two, CD8 memory one.

General study results and limits: When naive CD4 clonotypes were compared across a handful of donors, 5% to 5.5% were shared. The low donor count limited represented genetic and exposure-history diversity. Clonotypes which were not shared had lower generation probabilities than clonotypes that all four donors shared.

The sequencing input was memory CD4+ T cells from PBMCs. Regarding subset: CD45RA-negative fraction. The rearrangement uses TRBV28 and TRBJ2-2; D call uncertain. This sequence originates from a man aged 18 to 29 in good health. Some clones in this sample may be carry-over from other donors' samples. CDR3 nucleotides: TGTGCCAGCAGCTCCGCGCCCCTCACCGGGGAGCTGTTTTTT. This sequence encodes CASSSAPLTGELFF.